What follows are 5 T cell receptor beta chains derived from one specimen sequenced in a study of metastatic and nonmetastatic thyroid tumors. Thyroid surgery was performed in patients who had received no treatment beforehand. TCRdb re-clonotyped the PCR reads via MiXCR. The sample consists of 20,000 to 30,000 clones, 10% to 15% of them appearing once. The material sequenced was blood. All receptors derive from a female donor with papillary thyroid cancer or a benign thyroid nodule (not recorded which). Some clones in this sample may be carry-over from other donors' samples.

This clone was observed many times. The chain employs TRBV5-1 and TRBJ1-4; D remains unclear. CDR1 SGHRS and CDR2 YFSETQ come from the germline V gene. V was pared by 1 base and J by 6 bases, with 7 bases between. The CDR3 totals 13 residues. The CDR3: CASSLFGDEKLFF. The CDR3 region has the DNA TGCGCCAGCAGCTTGTTTGGGGATGAAAAACTGTTTTTT.

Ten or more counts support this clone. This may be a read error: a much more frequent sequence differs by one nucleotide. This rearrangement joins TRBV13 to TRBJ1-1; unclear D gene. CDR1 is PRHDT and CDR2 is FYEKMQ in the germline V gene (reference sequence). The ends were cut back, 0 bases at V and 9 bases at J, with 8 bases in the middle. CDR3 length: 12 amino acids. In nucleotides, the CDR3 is TGTGCCAGCAGCTTAGGGCAGAATAAAGCTTTCTTT. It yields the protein CASSLGQNKAFF.

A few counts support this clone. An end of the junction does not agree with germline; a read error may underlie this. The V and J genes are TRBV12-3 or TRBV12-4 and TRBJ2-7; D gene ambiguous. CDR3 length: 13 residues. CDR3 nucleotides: TGTGCCAGCATTTTACGGTCTTCCTACGAGCAGTACTTC. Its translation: CASILRSSYEQYF.

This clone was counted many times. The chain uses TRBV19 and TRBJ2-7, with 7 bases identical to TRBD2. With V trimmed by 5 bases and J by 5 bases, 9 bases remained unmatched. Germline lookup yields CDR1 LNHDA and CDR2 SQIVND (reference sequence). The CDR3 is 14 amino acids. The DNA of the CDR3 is TGTGCCAGTAGTCGCCGGACTAGTTTCGACGAGCAGTACTTC. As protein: CASSRRTSFDEQYF.

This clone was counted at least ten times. CDR3 bases: TGTGCCAGCAGCCAAGATTCGGGACTAGCGGGAGGGATGAGCTCCTACGAGCAGTACTTC. Protein product: CASSQDSGLAGGMSSYEQYF. This chain links TRBV3-1 with TRBJ2-7, with 16 bases matching TRBD2. Unmatched junction bases numbered 8, after V lost 0 bases and J lost 0 bases. CDR3 length: 20 amino acids. Germline CDR1 LGHDT, CDR2 YNNKEL (reference sequence).